This T cell receptor beta chain was documented in a study of regulatory T cells in long-lasting Graves disease. Time point meaning: persistent/refractory GD, antithyroid drugs over 5 years with positive TRAb. PBMC-derived RNA was used for the TCR library. A word on this clonotype: The antigen is unknown.

Germline loops: CDR1 SGHTA, CDR2 FQGNSA. Unmatched junction bases numbered 10, after V lost 5 bases and J lost 5 bases. CDR3 length: 15 residues. With iRepertoire HTBI primers and Arm-PCR of CDR3 regions, TCR beta libraries were built. In the source study's methods: Taken together, the samples had fewer than 70 TRBV and 15 or so TRBJ segments identified. TCRdb analysed the multiplex PCR reads with MiXCR anew, one entry per CDR3 protein. The authors' filters were not applied to this entry. Of about 660,000 distinct CDR3 sequences in the sample, about 32% were seen once. Overall study findings and caveats: Since the sample size was small, accuracy may have been reduced. Persistent disease was characterized by preferential usage of TRBV28, TRBJ1-2 and TRBJ2-5.

The origin of this receptor is a female donor with Graves disease. The genes are TRBV7-2 and TRBJ2-7, with 9 nucleotides matching TRBD1. This sample comprised peripheral blood mononuclear cells (PBMCs), obtained when the disease was refractory, from a patient treated with antithyroid drugs. As DNA, the CDR3 is TGTGCCAGCAGCAACACAGGGGGCGTAGGGGACGAGCAGTACTTC. This codes for CASSNTGGVGDEQYF.